This is a list of T cell receptor beta chains from one sample in a study of CD8 T cells in ankylosing spondylitis. TCRdb reanalysed the 5' RACE reads using MiXCR and keeps one entry per CDR3 protein. The data contain roughly 250,000 distinct CDR3 sequences, over 9.5% of them singletons. Sequenced sample: blood, either unsorted or a sorted T cell fraction (not recorded which). The receptors shown here come from a male donor with ankylosing spondylitis or in good health (not recorded which). CDR3s include the opening cysteine and the closing phenylalanine or tryptophan. Fields, in order: D gene, J gene, clone size, V gene, CDR3 DNA, CDR3 protein. A D gene is named only where the DNA matches it firmly. Rows give clone size only sometimes, using once, few, many, or a class for an expanded clone.

D gene: NA
J gene: TRBJ1-2
clone size: few
V gene: TRBV30
CDR3 DNA: TGTGCCTGGAGTGTTCGTCCTAACTATGGCTACACCTTC
CDR3 protein: CAWSVRPNYGYTF

D gene: NA
J gene: TRBJ2-2
clone size: NA
V gene: TRBV10-1
CDR3 DNA: TGCGCCAGCAGTGAGGGGCAGGGGAACACCGGGGAGCTGTTTTTT
CDR3 protein: CASSEGQGNTGELFF

D gene: NA
J gene: TRBJ2-1
clone size: few
V gene: TRBV10-3
CDR3 DNA: TGTGCCATCAGTGTGGACAATGAGCAGTTCTTC
CDR3 protein: CAISVDNEQFF

D gene: NA
J gene: TRBJ2-1
clone size: many
V gene: TRBV7-9
CDR3 DNA: TGTGCCAGCAGCAAAGAGAGGGCCAATGAGCAGTTCTTC
CDR3 protein: CASSKERANEQFF

D gene: NA
J gene: TRBJ2-5
clone size: NA
V gene: TRBV20-1
CDR3 DNA: TGCAGTGCCAGGGACGACAAGGGAGAGACCCAGTACTTC
CDR3 protein: CSARDDKGETQYF

D gene: TRBD1
J gene: TRBJ2-2
clone size: many
V gene: TRBV12-3/TRBV12-4
CDR3 DNA: TGTGCCAGCAGTTCCGCCCTGGTGAGACAGGGACAAACCGGGGAGCTGTTTTTT
CDR3 protein: CASSSALVRQGQTGELFF

D gene: TRBD2
J gene: TRBJ2-3
clone size: many
V gene: TRBV12-3/TRBV12-4
CDR3 DNA: TGTGCCAGCAGCCCGACTAGCGTCACAGATACGCAGTATTTT
CDR3 protein: CASSPTSVTDTQYF

D gene: NA
J gene: TRBJ2-2
clone size: many
V gene: TRBV3-1
CDR3 DNA: TGTGCCAGCAGCCCCAGGAGTAGGGCCGGGGAGCTGTTTTTT
CDR3 protein: CASSPRSRAGELFF

D gene: NA
J gene: TRBJ1-1
clone size: few
V gene: TRBV7-9
CDR3 DNA: TGTGCCAGCAGCTTAGAAGTATCTGGCGCTGAAGCTTTCTTT
CDR3 protein: CASSLEVSGAEAFF

D gene: TRBD2
J gene: TRBJ2-3
clone size: once
V gene: TRBV4-2
CDR3 DNA: TGTGCCAGCAGCCAAGACGTCCTATCGGGGGGGTCGACAGATACGCAGTATTTT
CDR3 protein: CASSQDVLSGGSTDTQYF

D gene: TRBD1
J gene: TRBJ1-2
clone size: few
V gene: TRBV6-5
CDR3 DNA: TGTGCCAGCAGTTACTCGAGCAGGGGGCATGTCTATGGCTACACCTTC
CDR3 protein: CASSYSSRGHVYGYTF

D gene: TRBD2
J gene: TRBJ2-1
clone size: many
V gene: TRBV20-1
CDR3 DNA: TGCAGTGCTACCCGAGGGGGCGGGAGGGCCAACGAGCAGTTCTTC
CDR3 protein: CSATRGGGRANEQFF

D gene: TRBD1
J gene: TRBJ1-2
clone size: many
V gene: TRBV20-1
CDR3 DNA: TGCAGTGCTAGACGGAGCACAGGGGGCGCGGGCATTCGGTATGGCTACACCTTC
CDR3 protein: CSARRSTGGAGIRYGYTF

D gene: NA
J gene: TRBJ2-7
clone size: many
V gene: TRBV12-3/TRBV12-4
CDR3 DNA: TGTGCCAGCAGTTTAGGGGAGTCGCAGTACTTC
CDR3 protein: CASSLGESQYF